This T cell receptor (beta chain) appears in the sequencing data of a study of OX40 agonist ivuxolimab in advanced cancers. The table came from immunoSEQ multiplex PCR; TCRdb's copy has only in-frame clones and leaves some out. Here the sample spans 90,000 to 150,000 clones, more than 80% being singletons. This specimen consisted of CD4+ or CD8+ T cells sorted from blood, obtained in a trial of the OX40 agonist ivuxolimab. This sequence originates from an adult with an advanced solid tumor such as melanoma, head and neck, liver or kidney cancer.

The CDR3: CASSQLPSGTTDTQYF. CDR3 bases: TGCGCCAGCAGCCAACTACCTAGCGGGACCACAGATACGCAGTATTTT. The rearrangement joins TRBV4-1 to TRBJ2-3; TRBD2 matches 9 bases. Germline CDR1 reads MGHRA; CDR2 reads YSYEKL. The CDR3 spans 16 residues. After removal of 2 bases from V and 2 bases from J, the junction contained 5 bases not matched to a gene.